This entry concerns a single T cell receptor beta chain. This record belongs to a study of blood T cell repertoires in COVID-19. Libraries were prepared by immunoSEQ multiplex PCR; TCRdb keeps only in-frame clonotypes and omits some of them. The sample records about 320,000 clones, approximately 89% being singletons. The V and J ends lost 4 bases and 1 base, in that order; junction bases with no gene match: 8. The germline CDR1 and CDR2 sequences are SGHVS and FNYEAQ. The CDR3 sequence is 16 residues long. Sequenced: peripheral blood. The sequence was obtained from a woman aged 25 to 39 with COVID-19, enrolled during active disease. V and J are TRBV7-6 and TRBJ1-1; 8 positions agree with TRBD1. CDR3 loop: CASSSGQGTPNTEAFF. The CDR3 DNA sequence: TGTGCCAGCAGCTCCGGACAGGGCACTCCGAACACTGAAGCTTTCTTT. Using reference TRBV7-6 and TRBJ1-1 for the parts outside the CDR3, the full variable domain is GAGVSQSPRYKVTKRGQDVALRCDPISGHVSLYWYRQALGQGPEFLTYFNYEAQQDKSGLPNDRFSAERPEGSISTLTIQRTEQRDSAMYRCASSSGQGTPNTEAFFGQGTRLTVV.